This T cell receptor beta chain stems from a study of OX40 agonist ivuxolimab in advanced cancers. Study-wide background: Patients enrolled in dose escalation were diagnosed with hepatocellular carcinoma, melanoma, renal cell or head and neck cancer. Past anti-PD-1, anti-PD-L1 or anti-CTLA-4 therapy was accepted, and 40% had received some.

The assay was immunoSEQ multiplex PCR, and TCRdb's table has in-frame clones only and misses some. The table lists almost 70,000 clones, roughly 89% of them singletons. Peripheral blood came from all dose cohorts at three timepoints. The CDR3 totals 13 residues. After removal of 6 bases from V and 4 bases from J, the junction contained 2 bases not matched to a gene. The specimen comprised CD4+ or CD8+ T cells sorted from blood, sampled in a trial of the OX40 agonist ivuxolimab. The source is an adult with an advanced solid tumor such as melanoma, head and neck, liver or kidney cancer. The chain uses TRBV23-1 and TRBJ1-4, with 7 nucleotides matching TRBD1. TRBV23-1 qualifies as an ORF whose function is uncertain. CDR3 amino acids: CASRTGNNEKLFF. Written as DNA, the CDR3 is TGCGCCAGCAGGACAGGGAATAATGAAAAACTGTTTTTT.